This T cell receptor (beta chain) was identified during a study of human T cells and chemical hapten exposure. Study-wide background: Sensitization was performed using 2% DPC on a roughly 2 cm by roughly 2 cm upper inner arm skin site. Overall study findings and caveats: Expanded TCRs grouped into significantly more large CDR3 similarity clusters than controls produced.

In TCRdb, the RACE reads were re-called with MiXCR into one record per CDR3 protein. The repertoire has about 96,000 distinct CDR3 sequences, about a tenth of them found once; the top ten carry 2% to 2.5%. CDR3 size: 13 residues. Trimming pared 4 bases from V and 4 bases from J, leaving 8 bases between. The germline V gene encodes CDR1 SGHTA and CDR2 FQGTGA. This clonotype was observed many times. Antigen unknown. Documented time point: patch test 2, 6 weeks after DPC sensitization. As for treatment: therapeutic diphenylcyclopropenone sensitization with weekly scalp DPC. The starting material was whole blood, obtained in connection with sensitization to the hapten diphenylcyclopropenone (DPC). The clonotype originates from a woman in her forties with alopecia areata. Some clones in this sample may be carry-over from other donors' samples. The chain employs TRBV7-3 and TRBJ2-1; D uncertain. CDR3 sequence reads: CASSSDLYNEQFF. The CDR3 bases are TGTGCCAGCAGCTCGGACCTATACAATGAGCAGTTCTTC.